Following are 21 T cell receptor beta chains from one sample sequenced in a study of cytomegalovirus exposure and HLA in healthy donors. PCR employed 60 Vbeta and 13 Jbeta primers. The table came from immunoSEQ multiplex PCR; TCRdb's copy has only in-frame clones and leaves some out. Seen here are 120,000 or so clones, approximately 79% observed once, and the top ten hold about 6.8%. The material sequenced was PBMCs. These receptors originate from a man aged 25-40 years in good health and CMV-seropositive.

The J gene is TRBJ1-1, the V gene TRBV19; a possible D gene is TRBD1 (6 bases). The CDR3 totals 12 residues. V lost 7 bases, J lost 6 bases, and 12 bases lay in between. Germline loops: CDR1 LNHDA, CDR2 SQIVND (reference sequence). CDR3 nucleotides: TGTGCCAGTAAGGACAGCGATGCTGAAGCTTTCTTT. Encoded protein: CASKDSDAEAFF.

This clone has just a few counts. The chain couples TRBV5-4 to TRBJ1-2, with D maybe TRBD1 (6 bases). The germline CDR1 and CDR2 sequences are SGHNT and YYREEE (reference sequence). Trimming stripped 0 bases from V and 9 bases from J, with 15 bases between. CDR3 length: 14 residues. The CDR3 is CASSLDPGVVSYTF. The CDR3 region has the DNA TGTGCCAGCAGCTTGGATCCAGGGGTGGTGAGCTACACCTTC.

This clone was picked up one time. DNA of the CDR3: TGCGCCAGCAGCCGCCGGGGGAGCACAGATACGCAGTATTTT. This codes for CASSRRGSTDTQYF. The chain links TRBV5-1 to TRBJ2-3; a weak D match, TRBD2 (6 bases). CDR3 length: 14 amino acids. In germline, CDR1 is SGHRS, CDR2 YFSETQ. V shed 4 bases and J shed 0 bases, with 9 bases lying between them. Together with reference TRBV5-1 and TRBJ2-3, the CDR3 gives the full variable domain: KAGVTQTPRYLIKTRGQQVTLSCSPISGHRSVSWYQQTPGQGLQFLFEYFSETQRNKGNFPGRFSGRQFSNSRSEMNVSTLELGDSALYLCASSRRGSTDTQYFGPGTRLTVL.

V and J are TRBV2 and TRBJ1-4, with TRBD1 as a possible D gene (6 bases). The V gene lost 6 bases and the J gene lost 11 bases, with 25 bases spanning the gap. Germline V gives CDR1 SNHLY, CDR2 FYNNEI. This CDR3 is 16 amino acids long. CDR3 nucleotide sequence: TGTGCCAGCAGCTTAGGCCCGACAGGTCCCAACGGGAAACTGTTTTTT. This codes for CASSLGPTGPNGKLFF.

The CDR3 DNA reads TGTGCCTGGAGTGTCAGGGGGGATCAGCCCCAGCATTTT. The encoded protein is CAWSVRGDQPQHF. This chain links TRBV30 with TRBJ1-5, with TRBD1 matching over 7 bases. V shed 0 bases, J shed 5 bases, and the junction held 1 base outside the gene matches. Germline lookup yields CDR1 GTSNPN and CDR2 SVGIG (reference sequence). CDR3 length equals 13 residues.

This chain links TRBV9 with TRBJ2-4; 7 positions match TRBD1. V shed 3 bases and J 3 bases; nucleotides not matched to a gene: 15. CDR1 is SGDLS and CDR2 is YYNGEE in the germline V gene. The CDR3 covers 18 residues. The chain's CDR3 is CASSASEGGEKGKNIQYF. The CDR3 DNA is TGTGCCAGCAGCGCCTCGGAAGGGGGCGAAAAAGGCAAAAACATTCAGTACTTC. Combining the CDR3 with reference TRBV9 and TRBJ2-4 gives the whole variable domain DSGVTQTPKHLITATGQRVTLRCSPRSGDLSVYWYQQSLDQGLQFLIQYYNGEERAKGNILERFSAQQFPDLHSELNLSSLELGDSALYFCASSASEGGEKGKNIQYFGAGTRLSVL.

This sequence joins TRBV11-2 and TRBJ2-5; TRBD1 agrees at 7 bases. The closer fit of TRBJ2-7 to the DNA end suggests the J call may be wrong. This CDR3 has 12 amino acids. CDR1 and CDR2 (germline): SGHAT, FQNNGV. CDR3: CASSSYRGEQYF. As DNA, the CDR3 is TGTGCCAGCAGCTCCTACAGGGGCGAGCAGTACTTC.

This chain connects TRBV19 to TRBJ2-2; 14 nucleotides agree with TRBD2. The J segment lost 0 bases and the V segment lost 6 bases, leaving 6 bases of the junction unmatched. The CDR3 is 18 amino acids. Germline V lookup: CDR1 LNHDA, CDR2 SQIVND (reference sequence). The DNA for the CDR3 is TGTGCCAGTAGCGCGCGGACTAGCGGGGGGACGAACACCGGGGAGCTGTTTTTT. It encodes CASSARTSGGTNTGELFF.

Turning to this clone: At one end the junction does not follow the germline gene, possibly because of a read error. The V call is TRBV7-3, the J call TRBJ1-2; D is possibly TRBD1 (5 bases). The length of the CDR3 is 15 residues. CDR1 and CDR2 (germline): SGHTA, FQGTGA. CDR3 bases: TGTTCCAGCAGCTTAGGGGCAGCCCCTAACTATGGCTACACCTTC. It specifies CSSSLGAAPNYGYTF.

This chain uses TRBV10-3 with TRBJ2-1, with 7 positions matching TRBD2. Germline V gene sequence: CDR1 ENHRY, CDR2 SYGVKD. The CDR3 is made up of 15 amino acids. V was pared by 1 base and J by 6 bases, with 6 bases of the junction left unmatched. The CDR3 region has the DNA TGTGCCATCAGTGAGTTTTGGTCGGGGGGCAATGAGCAGTTCTTC. Protein product: CAISEFWSGGNEQFF.

This clone occurred once. The V and J genes are TRBV30 and TRBJ1-1, with 9 bases that match TRBD1. This CDR3 is built from 14 residues. V was clipped by 4 bases and J by 4 bases; unmatched bases: 7. Germline V lookup: CDR1 GTSNPN, CDR2 SVGIG (reference sequence). Here the CDR3 DNA reads TGTGCCTGGACCCTTACAGGGGGCCCCACTGAAGCTTTCTTT. Protein sequence: CAWTLTGGPTEAFF.

The chain employs TRBV11-3 and TRBJ2-7; TRBD2 agrees at 11 bases. The CDR3 has 16 amino acids. Trimming cost V 0 bases and J 1 base; bases outside gene matches: 2. Germline V lookup: CDR1 SGHNT, CDR2 YENEEA. In nucleotides, the CDR3 is TGTGCCAGCAGCTTAGAACTAGCGGGGGATTCCTACGAGCAGTACTTC. Residues: CASSLELAGDSYEQYF.

This clone was observed a single time. The chain uses TRBV23-1 and TRBJ2-3; no definite D call. TRBV23-1 is an open reading frame, and its role is uncertain. V lost 7 bases and J 2 bases, leaving 4 bases between the germline ends. The CDR3 length is 11 residues. CDR3 amino acids: CASTYTDTQYF. CDR3 sequence (DNA): TGCGCCAGCACCTACACAGATACGCAGTATTTT.

The chain uses TRBV18 and TRBJ2-4, with D maybe TRBD2 (6 bases). Trimming left V 2 bases short and J 6 bases short, with 14 bases between. Germline V lookup: CDR1 KGHSH, CDR2 LQKENI. This CDR3 has 15 amino acids. CDR3 DNA: TGTGCCAGCTCACCAAGAGGGACTGCAGGAAACATTCAGTACTTC. Translation: CASSPRGTAGNIQYF.

This clone was counted only a few times. The chain has TRBV19 and TRBJ1-5; D gene unclear. The germline V gene encodes CDR1 LNHDA and CDR2 SQIVND (reference sequence). The CDR3 runs 14 residues. V was clipped by 7 bases and J by 6 bases, with 16 bases between them. CDR3 protein: CASTLSPPSQPQHF. Written as DNA, the CDR3 is TGTGCCAGTACGCTCAGTCCCCCCAGTCAGCCCCAGCATTTT.

The CDR3 protein is CASSIRLAGGPYNEQFF. The DNA for the CDR3 is TGTGCCAGTAGTATAAGACTAGCGGGGGGACCATACAATGAGCAGTTCTTC. This chain uses TRBV19 with TRBJ2-1; 13 bases fit TRBD2. The CDR3 extends over 17 amino acids. The ends lost 2 bases at V and 4 bases at J; junction bases unmatched: 5. Germline V lookup: CDR1 LNHDA, CDR2 SQIVND (reference sequence).

About this clone itself: One junction end disagrees with the germline gene, perhaps due to a read error. The CDR3 DNA sequence: TGTGCCAGCAGTAACTCTCACGTAGGGGGGGTTGGAGGCTACACCTTC. Protein: CASSNSHVGGVGGYTF. V is TRBV6-6 and J is TRBJ1-2; D possibly corresponds to TRBD1 (6 bases). Germline assignment: CDR1 MNHNY and CDR2 SVGAGI (reference sequence). The CDR3 has 16 amino acids.

The CDR3 bases are TGTGCCAGCAGCTTGGGGACAGGGGGCAGAGACATTCAGTACTTC. This codes for CASSLGTGGRDIQYF. This chain connects TRBV7-3 to TRBJ2-4, with 12 bases identical to TRBD1. J was trimmed by 8 bases and V by 3 bases; bases with no gene match: 5. CDR1 is SGHTA and CDR2 is FQGTGA in the germline V gene. The CDR3 extends over 15 amino acids.

This clone was detected only once. V gene TRBV27 combines with J gene TRBJ1-5, with a tentative D call TRBD1 (5 bases). Trimming left V 5 bases short and J 4 bases short, with 9 bases between. CDR3 length: 13 amino acids. Looked up from germline, CDR1 is MNHEY and CDR2 is SMNVEV (reference sequence). CDR3 amino acids: CASSPDRNQPQHF. CDR3 DNA sequence: TGTGCCAGCAGTCCCGACAGAAATCAGCCCCAGCATTTT.

This rearrangement joins TRBV6-4 to TRBJ1-2; TRBD1 is a possible D gene (6 bases). V lost 3 bases to trimming and J lost 2 bases, with 13 bases between them. The CDR3 is 15 amino acids. Germline loops: CDR1 MRHNA, CDR2 SNTAGT. The DNA for the CDR3 is TGTGCCAGCAGTGAGAACACAGGGCCCAACTATGGCTACACCTTC. This translates into CASSENTGPNYGYTF.

The chain employs TRBV4-1 and TRBJ2-7, with D unclear. The CDR3 is 17 residues long. V lost 1 base to trimming and J lost 0 bases, with 16 bases between them. The germline gives CDR1 MGHRA, CDR2 YSYEKL. The chain's CDR3 is CASSQADHVSGSYEQYF. CDR3 coding DNA: TGCGCCAGCAGCCAAGCCGACCACGTCTCGGGCTCCTACGAGCAGTACTTC.